One T cell receptor (beta chain) is described in this entry. There is no known antigen for this receptor. Nothing much larger sits one base from this clone, and base qualities are not available. Whole blood was collected in K2EDTA tubes by collaborating institutions according to the institutions' own protocols. For TCRbeta analysis, collaborator samples were shipped as frozen whole blood, as isolated PBMCs, or as DNA extracted from either sample type. This entry belongs to a study of blood T cell repertoires in COVID-19 (dated by TCRdb to 2020 to 2022). Study-wide context: The collaborator samples originated in the United States, Italy and Spain and spanned the acute and convalescent phases of COVID-19. Where available, HLA class I and class II types were taken from metadata supplied by the sample provider and were not determined by assay-based typing. The prospective study material was composed of cDNA or gDNA derived from T cells, B-cell-depleted T cells, or PBMCs. The samples were drawn from the first 160 participants of the ongoing ImmuneRACE study and from about 1,200 subjects provided by 6 global collaborators. A de-identified subject ID, COVID-19 status, age in years and sex were almost always included in the sample metadata. Subjects who had been exposed to COVID-19, were actively infected with it, or had recovered from it provided the deeply sampled blood TCRbeta repertoires that made up the dataset. The repertoires were released in a freely available public database meant as a resource for research on the immune response to SARS-CoV-2.

There are 16 amino acids in the CDR3, from cysteine to phenylalanine inclusive. Only the CDR3 DNA is retained, 48 bases long and in frame from the first base. The germline V gene (reference sequence) provides CDR1 SGHKS and CDR2 YYEKEE. V has 4 bases trimmed and J has 2 bases trimmed; junction bases matching no gene number 8. What the work shows at the level of the full study, not this receptor alone: The amount of clinical and demographic metadata varied by source and participant and was provided uncurated.

TCRbeta CDR3 regions were amplified from genomic DNA using the immunoSEQ Assay, a bias-controlled multiplex PCR. The paper's processing steps were these. Within the assay, amplification of reference gene primers was used to estimate how many nucleated cells each sample contained. To quantify the absolute abundance of each unique TCRbeta CDR3 rearrangement, sequence reads were collapsed and filtered. For each sample, productive Simpson clonality was calculated as the square root of Simpson's diversity index over productive rearrangements. TCRdb retrieved this table from immuneACCESS and kept in-frame rearrangements only. Not all clones are present; in checked studies, unresolved V genes account for under half, and no reason is known for the remainder. That table furnishes V, J and clone size, whereas the DNA furnished D and trimming. This sample is represented by about 190,000 clones; about 83% of them were singletons. Clones ranked in the top ten supply about 5.1% of the sample.

The sample was peripheral blood. The clonotype originates from a woman in her 70s with active or convalescent COVID-19. The chain employs TRBV5-5 and TRBJ2-5; 10 bases in the junction line up with TRBD2. The CDR3 region: CASSLLLAGPQETQYF. The DNA sequence reads TGTGCCAGCAGCCTACTACTAGCGGGACCGCAAGAGACCCAGTACTTC.